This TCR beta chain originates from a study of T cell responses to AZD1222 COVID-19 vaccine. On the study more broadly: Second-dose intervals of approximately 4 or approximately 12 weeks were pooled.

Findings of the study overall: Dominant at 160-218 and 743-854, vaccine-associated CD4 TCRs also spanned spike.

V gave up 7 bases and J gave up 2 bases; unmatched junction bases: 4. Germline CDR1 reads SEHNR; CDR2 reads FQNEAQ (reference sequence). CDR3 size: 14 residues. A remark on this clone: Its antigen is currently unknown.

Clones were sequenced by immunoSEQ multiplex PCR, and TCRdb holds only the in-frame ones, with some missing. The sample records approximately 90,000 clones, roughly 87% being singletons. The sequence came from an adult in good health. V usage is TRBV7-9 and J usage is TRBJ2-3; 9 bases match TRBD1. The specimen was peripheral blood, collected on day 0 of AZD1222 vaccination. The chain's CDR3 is CASIRTGVTDTQYF. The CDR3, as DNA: TGTGCCAGCATCCGGACAGGGGTCACAGATACGCAGTATTTT.